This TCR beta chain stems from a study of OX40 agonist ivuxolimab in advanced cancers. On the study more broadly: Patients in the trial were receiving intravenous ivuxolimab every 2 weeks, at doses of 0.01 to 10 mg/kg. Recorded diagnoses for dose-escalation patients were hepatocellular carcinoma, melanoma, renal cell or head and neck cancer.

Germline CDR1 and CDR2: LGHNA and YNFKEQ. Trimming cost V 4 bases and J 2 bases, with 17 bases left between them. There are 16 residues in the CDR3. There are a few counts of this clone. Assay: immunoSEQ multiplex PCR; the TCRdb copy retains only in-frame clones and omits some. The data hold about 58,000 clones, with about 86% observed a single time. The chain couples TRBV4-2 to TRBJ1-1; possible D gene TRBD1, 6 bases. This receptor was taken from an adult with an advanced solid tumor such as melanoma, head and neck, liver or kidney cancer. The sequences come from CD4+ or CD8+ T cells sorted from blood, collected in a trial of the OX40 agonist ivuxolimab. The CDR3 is CASSPARQGRNTEAFF. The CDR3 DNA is TGTGCCAGCAGCCCAGCCCGGCAGGGGCGTAACACTGAAGCTTTCTTT.